The subject of this entry is one T cell receptor (beta chain). CDR3 length: 11 amino acids. CDR1 and CDR2 (germline): DFQATT, SNEGSKA (reference sequence). V lost 7 bases, J lost 5 bases, and 11 bases lay in between. This sample stems from a study of blood T cell repertoires in COVID-19. About the research overall: Some COVID-19 samples were acute and others convalescent; all came from the United States, Italy and Spain. T cells, B-cell-depleted T cells, or PBMCs supplied cDNA or gDNA.

Authors' processing steps: The authors estimated nucleated cell counts from reference gene primer amplification. TCRdb's table, derived via immunoSEQ multiplex PCR, lists solely in-frame clones and lacks some. That table is the source of V, J and clone size, and D and trimming were worked out from the DNA. This table has roughly 57,000 clones, over 70% appearing once. The TCR originated in a man in his 60s with acute or convalescent COVID-19. The chain recombines TRBV20-1 with TRBJ1-1, with unresolved D. Sequencing was performed on peripheral blood. This CDR3 reads CSVKAGTEAFF. Written as DNA, the CDR3 is TGCAGTGTCAAGGCGGGTACTGAAGCTTTCTTT.